This T cell receptor beta chain is drawn from a study of T-cell reconstitution after alpha-beta-depleted transplantation in children. This clonotype was seen more than once but under ten times. The V gene lost 3 bases and the J gene lost 0 bases, with 5 bases spanning the gap. From germline, CDR1 is LGHNA and CDR2 YNFKEQ. This CDR3 region has 13 residues. Molecular barcoding with unique molecular identifiers was used for the TCRbeta library. TCRdb fed the PCR reads into MiXCR, producing one record per CDR3 protein. The repertoire holds just over 350,000 distinct CDR3 sequences, with about 14% as singletons.

This chain links TRBV4-2 with TRBJ2-5, with D perhaps TRBD2 (5 bases). This receptor was taken from a human donor who donated a stem cell graft to a child with Fanconi anemia. The specimen was PBMCs, collected from the stem cell graft. This chain's CDR3 is CASSQDYQETQYF. For the CDR3, the DNA is TGTGCCAGCAGCCAGGACTACCAAGAGACCCAGTACTTC.